This T cell receptor beta chain was documented in a study of blood T cell repertoires in COVID-19. Only in-frame clones appear in the TCRdb table, and some are missing; sequencing was by immunoSEQ multiplex PCR. The repertoire includes some 340,000 clones, 90% to 95% of them detected once, and 3% to 5% sits in the top ten. Germline V gives CDR1 SGHTA, CDR2 FQGTGA. V was cut by 0 bases and J by 8 bases, with 10 bases left in between. The CDR3 is 13 amino acids. Each participant's cohort was designated according to participant-reported clinical history. The sequence was obtained from a woman in her thirties who had been exposed to COVID-19. Sequencing input: PBMCs or T cells enriched from blood (not recorded which). The chain combines TRBV7-3 with TRBJ1-2, with D hard to call. This chain's CDR3 is CASSLTTPGGYTF. The CDR3 nucleotides read TGTGCCAGCAGCTTAACGACGCCGGGAGGCTACACCTTC.